This section outlines one T cell receptor (beta chain) sequence together with its context. This sample was included in a study of blood T cell repertoires in COVID-19. On the study more broadly: Whether acute or convalescent, the COVID-19 samples came from the United States, Italy and Spain. T cells, B-cell-depleted T cells, or PBMCs provided the cDNA or gDNA that served as material.

V was pared by 1 base and J by 1 base, with 4 bases between. The length of the CDR3 is 13 residues. The germline V gene encodes CDR1 SGHTA and CDR2 FQGNSA. Authors' analysis steps: Reference gene primer amplification in the assay estimated nucleated cell counts. The protocol was immunoSEQ multiplex PCR, while the TCRdb copy is restricted to in-frame clones and leaves out a portion. V and J calls and clone size are those listed in that table; D and trimming were worked out from the DNA. The data show 180,000 or so clones, 80% to 90% seen once. The sequenced material came from peripheral blood. V and J are TRBV7-2 and TRBJ2-5, with D unclear. The TCR originated in a human donor with active or convalescent COVID-19. The donor label of this sample is uncertain. CDR3 sequence reads: CASSLGVQETQYF. CDR3 bases: TGTGCCAGCAGCTTAGGCGTCCAAGAGACCCAGTACTTC.